The next 25 T cell receptor beta chains were all read from a single sample in a study of Ad26.COV2.S vaccination and SARS-CoV-2 variants. Indicated treatment: some 20 received Ad26.COV2.S at low or high dose, single or two shots; several received placebo; per-sample allocation not given. The samples date from day 63 after the first vaccine or placebo injection. Clones were read by immunoSEQ multiplex PCR, and TCRdb kept only the in-frame ones, dropping some. The data show roughly 300,000 clones, roughly 91% seen once. The material was peripheral blood, obtained in a trial of Ad26.COV2.S vaccine versus placebo. These receptors were obtained from a person between 18 and 65 years old who received the Ad26.COV2.S COVID-19 vaccine or a placebo.

V is TRBV6-5 and J is TRBJ1-1, with a possible D match to TRBD1 (6 bases). The CDR3 extends over 13 amino acids. Trimming took off 10 bases at V and 5 bases at J, with 17 bases between the two ends. Germline-derived CDR1 and CDR2 are MNHEY and SVGAGI. CDR3 residues: CATTDRSGTEAFF. DNA of the CDR3: TGTGCCACCACCGACAGGTCGGGAACTGAAGCTTTCTTT.

The chain has TRBV27 and TRBJ1-4; the D is unclear. Looked up from germline, CDR1 is MNHEY and CDR2 is SMNVEV (reference sequence). The CDR3 is 14 amino acids. V lost 3 bases and J 7 bases, leaving 12 bases between the germline ends. The CDR3: CASSLWRAGEKLFF. CDR3 DNA sequence: TGTGCCAGCAGTTTGTGGAGGGCTGGTGAAAAACTGTTTTTT.

Here the CDR3 reads CAWSVRGYGYTF. The CDR3 region has the DNA TGTGCCTGGAGTGTACGAGGCTATGGCTACACCTTC. The rearrangement links TRBV30 to TRBJ1-2; D unclear. The V end was cut by 0 bases, the J end by 4 bases, with 6 bases between. The CDR3 totals 12 residues. Germline CDR1 reads GTSNPN; CDR2 reads SVGIG (reference sequence).

The chain carries TRBV11-2 and TRBJ1-1, with D tentatively TRBD1 (5 bases). CDR1 is SGHAT and CDR2 is FQNNGV in the germline V gene. V was shortened by 2 bases and J by 2 bases, with 12 bases between the two germline ends. This CDR3 is built from 15 residues. CDR3 DNA: TGTGCCAGCAGCTTAATAATCGGGACCAACACTGAAGCTTTCTTT. Translation: CASSLIIGTNTEAFF.

This clone showed up just a few times. Other DNA sequences from this sample encode an identical CDR3 as well. The chain is built from TRBV19 and TRBJ1-3; perhaps TRBD1 as D (6 bases). Per germline, CDR1 LNHDA and CDR2 SQIVND (reference sequence). This CDR3 comprises 14 residues. Between the trimmed V and J ends, which lost 4 bases and 0 bases, there was a span of 7 bases. The CDR3 DNA sequence: TGTGCCAGTAGTAGGGGGCCCTCTGGAAACACCATATATTTT. It codes for CASSRGPSGNTIYF.

The chain is built from TRBV9 and TRBJ1-1; D is uncertain. Trimming removed 4 bases from V and 2 bases from J, with 21 bases in between. Per germline, CDR1 SGDLS and CDR2 YYNGEE. The CDR3 contains 17 residues. The chain's CDR3 is CASSPLYKAGRNTEAFF. For the CDR3, the DNA is TGTGCCAGCAGCCCCCTCTATAAGGCGGGGAGAAACACTGAAGCTTTCTTT.

V and J are TRBV6-5 and TRBJ2-6; D gene ambiguous. CDR1 and CDR2 from the germline V gene are MNHEY and SVGAGI. V lost 8 bases to trimming and J lost 2 bases, with 7 bases between them. This CDR3 has 13 residues. CDR3 nucleotide sequence: TGTGCCAGCCAGGCGACTGGGGCCAACGTCCTGACTTTC. Translated, it gives CASQATGANVLTF.

The chain has TRBV7-9 and TRBJ1-1; the D is unclear. V gave up 2 bases and J gave up 2 bases, with 6 bases separating them. The CDR3 loop spans 13 amino acids. Looked up from germline, CDR1 is SEHNR and CDR2 is FQNEAQ (reference sequence). The CDR3 here is CASSLRLNTEAFF. The CDR3 bases are TGTGCCAGCAGCTTACGGCTTAACACTGAAGCTTTCTTT.

This clone was picked up one time. The chain links TRBV3-1 (or the pseudogene TRBV3-2) to TRBJ2-2; 11 nucleotides align to TRBD2. CDR1 is LGHDT and CDR2 is YNNKEL in the germline V gene (reference sequence). Trimming removed 4 bases from V and 5 bases from J; junction bases left unmatched: 3. This CDR3 spans 15 amino acids. The CDR3 DNA reads TGTGCCAGCAGCCGTACTAGCGGGAGTACCGGGGAGCTGTTTTTT. Translating it yields CASSRTSGSTGELFF.

The chain uses TRBV19 and TRBJ2-1; 8 bases match TRBD2. CDR1 is LNHDA, CDR2 SQIVND, per germline (reference sequence). V dropped 6 bases and J dropped 11; count of bases not matched to a gene: 12. The length of the CDR3 is 14 residues. The CDR3 reads CASRDPGLGLQQFF. The CDR3, as DNA: TGTGCCAGTAGGGATCCGGGACTAGGTCTTCAGCAGTTCTTC.

V and J are TRBV9 and TRBJ1-1; D is ambiguous. The length of the CDR3 is 14 residues. Trimming removed 4 bases at V and 0 bases at J, with 10 bases between. Germline lookup yields CDR1 SGDLS and CDR2 YYNGEE. CDR3 residues: CASSLLGMNTEAFF. Here the CDR3 DNA reads TGTGCCAGCAGCCTTCTCGGGATGAACACTGAAGCTTTCTTT. The full variable domain, its missing parts supplied by reference TRBV9 and TRBJ1-1, is DSGVTQTPKHLITATGQRVTLRCSPRSGDLSVYWYQQSLDQGLQFLIQYYNGEERAKGNILERFSAQQFPDLHSELNLSSLELGDSALYFCASSLLGMNTEAFFGQGTRLTVV.

In regard to this clone: Other nucleotide sequences in the sample specify the same CDR3. This chain connects TRBV19 to TRBJ1-1, with 11 bases lining up with TRBD1. The V gene end was trimmed by 8 bases and the J gene end by 5 bases; junction bases not matched to a gene: 4. In germline, CDR1 is LNHDA, CDR2 SQIVND (reference sequence). The CDR3 length is 13 residues. CDR3 amino acids: CASSRDRGTEAFF. DNA for the CDR3: TGTGCCAGTTCGCGGGACAGGGGGACTGAAGCTTTCTTT. The whole variable domain, filled in from reference TRBV19 and TRBJ1-1, reads DGGITQSPKYLFRKEGQNVTLSCEQNLNHDAMYWYRQDPGQGLRLIYYSQIVNDFQKGDIAEGYSVSREKKESFPLTVTSAQKNPTAFYLCASSRDRGTEAFFGQGTRLTVV.

The genes are TRBV28 and TRBJ2-7, with D unclear. Germline V gives CDR1 MDHEN, CDR2 SYDVKM. The length of the CDR3 is 14 residues. Trimming removed 3 bases from V and 2 bases from J, with 11 bases in between. The CDR3 sequence is CASSLLGSTYEQYF. CDR3 nucleotide sequence: TGTGCCAGCAGTTTGTTGGGATCCACCTACGAGCAGTACTTC.

The chain joins TRBV3-1 (or the pseudogene TRBV3-2) to TRBJ1-4; D is uncertain. V lost 0 bases and J lost 8, with 13 bases in between. Germline CDR1 LGHDT, CDR2 YNNKEL (reference sequence). The CDR3 is 15 amino acids. Here the CDR3 DNA reads TGTGCCAGCAGCCAAGAGTCTGGGGAAGGCGAAAAACTGTTTTTT. Translation gives CASSQESGEGEKLFF.

The chain carries TRBV29-1 and TRBJ1-2, with D unresolved. CDR3 length equals 11 residues. Trimming took 3 bases from V and 6 from J, leaving 8 bases between them. Germline-derived CDR1 and CDR2 are SQVTM and ANQGSEA. The CDR3 DNA sequence: TGCAGCGTTGAGGGGAAGGATGGCTACACCTTC. Protein: CSVEGKDGYTF. The full variable domain, completed using reference TRBV29-1 and TRBJ1-2, is SAVISQKPSRDICQRGTSLTIQCQVDSQVTMMFWYRQQPGQSLTLIATANQGSEATYESGFVIDKFPISRPNLTFSTLTVSNMSPEDSSIYLCSVEGKDGYTFGSGTRLTVV.

The chain is built from TRBV19 and TRBJ2-6; D unresolved. Germline V gene sequence: CDR1 LNHDA, CDR2 SQIVND (reference sequence). There are 17 residues in the CDR3. V lost 2 bases and J lost 0, with 11 bases in between. This CDR3 reads CASSIIQIVSGANVLTF. As DNA, the CDR3 is TGTGCCAGTAGTATAATACAGATAGTCTCTGGGGCCAACGTCCTGACTTTC.

The chain links TRBV3-1 (or the pseudogene TRBV3-2) to TRBJ1-1, with 9 bases lining up with TRBD1. CDR1 is LGHDT, CDR2 YNNKEL, per germline (reference sequence). After removal of 5 bases from V and 1 base from J, the junction contained 5 bases not matched to a gene. This CDR3 has 15 amino acids. The CDR3 region is CASSIRTGENTEAFF. For the CDR3, the DNA is TGTGCCAGCAGCATACGGACAGGGGAGAACACTGAAGCTTTCTTT.

The chain employs TRBV7-6 and TRBJ2-3, with TRBD2 matching over 14 bases. Germline CDR1 and CDR2: SGHVS and FNYEAQ. J was trimmed by 3 bases and V by 5 bases; bases with no gene match: 7. The CDR3 spans 17 residues. CDR3 coding DNA: TGTGCCAGCAGCCTGACTAGCGGGGGGGCCGTTACAGATACGCAGTATTTT. Protein: CASSLTSGGAVTDTQYF.

The CDR3 sequence: CASSQDRNRDSYNEQFF. Here the CDR3 DNA reads TGCGCCAGCAGCCAAGATCGAAACAGGGACTCCTACAATGAGCAGTTCTTC. The rearrangement links TRBV4-3 to TRBJ2-1; tentatively, D is TRBD1 (6 bases). Germline V lookup: CDR1 LGHNA, CDR2 YSLEER. The CDR3 is 17 residues long. Trimming cost V 0 bases and J 0 bases, with 12 bases left between them.

The J gene is TRBJ2-7, the V gene TRBV9; 9 bases line up with TRBD1. The V and J ends lost 2 bases and 1 base, in that order; junction bases with no gene match: 4. The CDR3 loop spans 15 amino acids. Germline V gene sequence: CDR1 SGDLS, CDR2 YYNGEE. The CDR3 nucleotides read TGTGCCAGCAGCGTCGGACAGGGGAGGTCCTACGAGCAGTACTTC. Encoded protein: CASSVGQGRSYEQYF.

This chain joins TRBV18 and TRBJ2-7; no clear D. The CDR3 is 13 amino acids. V was pared by 0 bases and J by 2 bases, with 5 bases between. CDR1 KGHSH and CDR2 LQKENI come from the germline V gene. In DNA form, the CDR3 reads TGTGCCAGCTCACCACCAGCAACCTACGAGCAGTACTTC. Amino acid sequence: CASSPPATYEQYF.

The rearrangement uses TRBV5-6 and TRBJ1-4; D unresolved. V lost 2 bases to trimming and J lost 7 bases, with 15 bases between them. The CDR3 is made up of 15 amino acids. The germline gives CDR1 SGHDT, CDR2 YYEEEE. The CDR3: CASSLEEGEGEKLFF. CDR3 nucleotide sequence: TGTGCCAGCAGCTTAGAAGAGGGTGAGGGTGAAAAACTGTTTTTT.

V usage is TRBV5-1 and J usage is TRBJ2-3; D is ambiguous. The CDR3 length is 13 residues. The V and J ends lost 2 bases and 4 bases respectively, with 8 bases between them. Germline V gene data show CDR1 as SGHRS and CDR2 as YFSETQ. The CDR3 bases are TGCGCCAGCAGCTTCCAATCGGCAGATACGCAGTATTTT. It translates to CASSFQSADTQYF.

The chain is built from TRBV30 and TRBJ2-7; tentative D call: TRBD2 (6 bases). In germline, CDR1 is GTSNPN, CDR2 SVGIG (reference sequence). The CDR3 covers 14 residues. The V end was cut by 4 bases, the J end by 3 bases, with 16 bases between. Written as DNA, the CDR3 is TGTGCCTGGAATAAGGGCCGGGAGAACTACGAGCAGTACTTC. Translation gives CAWNKGRENYEQYF.

The V call is TRBV13, the J call TRBJ1-1; D possibly corresponds to TRBD1 (6 bases). V gave up 4 bases and J gave up 7 bases, with 13 bases separating them. The CDR3 runs to 13 residues. CDR1 PRHDT and CDR2 FYEKMQ come from the germline V gene (reference sequence). DNA for the CDR3: TGTGCCAGCAGCTCGCGGGGGCTGGGTGAAGCTTTCTTT. The encoded protein is CASSSRGLGEAFF.